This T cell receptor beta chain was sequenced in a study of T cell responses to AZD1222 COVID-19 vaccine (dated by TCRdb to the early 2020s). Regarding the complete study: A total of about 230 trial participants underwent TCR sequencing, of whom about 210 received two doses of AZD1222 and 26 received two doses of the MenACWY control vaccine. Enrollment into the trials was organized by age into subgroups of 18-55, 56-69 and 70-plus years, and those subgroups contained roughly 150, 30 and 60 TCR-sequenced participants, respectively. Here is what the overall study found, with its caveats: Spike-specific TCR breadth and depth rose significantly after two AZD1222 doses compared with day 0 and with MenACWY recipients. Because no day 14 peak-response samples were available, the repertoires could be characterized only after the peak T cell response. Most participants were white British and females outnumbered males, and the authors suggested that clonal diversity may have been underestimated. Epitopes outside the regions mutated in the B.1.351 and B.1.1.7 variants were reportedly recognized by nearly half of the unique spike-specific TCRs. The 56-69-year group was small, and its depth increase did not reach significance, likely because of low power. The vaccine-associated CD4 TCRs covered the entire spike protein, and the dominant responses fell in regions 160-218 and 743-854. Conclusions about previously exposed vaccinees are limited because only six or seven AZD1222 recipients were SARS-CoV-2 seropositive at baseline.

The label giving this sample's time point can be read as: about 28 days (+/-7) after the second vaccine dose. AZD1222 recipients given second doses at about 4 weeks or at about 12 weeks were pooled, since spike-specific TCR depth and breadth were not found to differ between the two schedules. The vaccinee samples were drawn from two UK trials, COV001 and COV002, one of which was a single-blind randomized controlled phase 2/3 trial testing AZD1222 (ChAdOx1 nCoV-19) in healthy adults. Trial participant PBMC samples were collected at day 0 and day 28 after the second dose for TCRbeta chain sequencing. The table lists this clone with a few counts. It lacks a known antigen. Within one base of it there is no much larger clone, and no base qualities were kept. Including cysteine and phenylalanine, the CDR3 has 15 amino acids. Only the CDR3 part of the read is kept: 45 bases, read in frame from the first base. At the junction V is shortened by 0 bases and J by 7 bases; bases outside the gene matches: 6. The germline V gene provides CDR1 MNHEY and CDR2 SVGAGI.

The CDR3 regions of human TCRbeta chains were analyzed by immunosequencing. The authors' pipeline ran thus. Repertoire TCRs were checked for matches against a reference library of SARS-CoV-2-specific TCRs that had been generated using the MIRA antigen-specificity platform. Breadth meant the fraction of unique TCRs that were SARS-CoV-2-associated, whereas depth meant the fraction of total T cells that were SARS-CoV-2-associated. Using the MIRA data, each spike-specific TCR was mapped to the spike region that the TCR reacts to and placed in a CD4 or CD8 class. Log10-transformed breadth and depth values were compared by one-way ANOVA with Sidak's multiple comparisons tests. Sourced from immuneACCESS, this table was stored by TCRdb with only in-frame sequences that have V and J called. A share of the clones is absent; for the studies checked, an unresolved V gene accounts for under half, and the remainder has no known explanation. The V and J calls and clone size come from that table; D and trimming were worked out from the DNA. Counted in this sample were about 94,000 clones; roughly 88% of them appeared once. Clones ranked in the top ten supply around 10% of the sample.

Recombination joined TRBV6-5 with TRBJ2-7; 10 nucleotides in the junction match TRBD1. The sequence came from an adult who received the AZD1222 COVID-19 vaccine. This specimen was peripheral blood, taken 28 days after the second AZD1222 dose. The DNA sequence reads TGTGCCAGCAGTTACTCCGGGACAGGGGCTTGGGAGCAGTACTTC. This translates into CASSYSGTGAWEQYF.